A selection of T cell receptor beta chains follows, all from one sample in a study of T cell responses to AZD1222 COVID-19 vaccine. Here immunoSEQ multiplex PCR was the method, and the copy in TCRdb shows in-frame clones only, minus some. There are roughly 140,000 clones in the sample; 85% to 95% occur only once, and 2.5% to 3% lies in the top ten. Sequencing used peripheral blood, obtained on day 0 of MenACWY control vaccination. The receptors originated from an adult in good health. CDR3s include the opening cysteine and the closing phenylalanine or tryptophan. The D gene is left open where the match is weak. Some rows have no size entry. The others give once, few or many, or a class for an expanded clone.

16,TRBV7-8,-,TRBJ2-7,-,CASSLRGGGSSYEQYF,TGTGCCAGCAGCTTAAGAGGAGGGGGCAGCTCCTACGAGCAGTACTTC
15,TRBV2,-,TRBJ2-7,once,CASRPPYAGTYEQYF,TGTGCCAGCAGACCCCCCTACGCAGGTACCTACGAGCAGTACTTC
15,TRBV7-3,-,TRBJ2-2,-,CASSQGGGSTGELFF,TGTGCCAGCAGCCAAGGGGGAGGTAGCACCGGGGAGCTGTTTTTT
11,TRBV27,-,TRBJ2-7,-,CASSLGTTQYF,TGTGCCAGCAGTCTGGGGACAACTCAGTACTTC
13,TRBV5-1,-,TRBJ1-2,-,CASSLSTNYGYTF,TGCGCCAGCAGCTTGAGCACCAACTATGGCTACACCTTC
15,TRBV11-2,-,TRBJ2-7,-,CASSLEGSGPYEQYF,TGTGCCAGCAGCTTAGAAGGATCGGGGCCCTACGAGCAGTACTTC
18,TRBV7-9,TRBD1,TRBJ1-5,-,CASSLKGTGNNDNQPQHF,TGTGCCAGCAGCTTAAAAGGGACAGGGAATAATGATAATCAGCCCCAGCATTTT
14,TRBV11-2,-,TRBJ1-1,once,CASSFSRGATEAFF,TGTGCCAGCAGCTTTAGCCGGGGGGCGACTGAAGCTTTCTTT
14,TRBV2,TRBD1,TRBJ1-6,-,CASIRDRVDSPLHF,TGTGCCAGCATTCGGGACAGGGTGGATTCACCCCTCCACTTT
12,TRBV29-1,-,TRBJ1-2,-,CSVNRVGEGYTF,TGCAGCGTCAACAGGGTGGGGGAAGGCTACACCTTC
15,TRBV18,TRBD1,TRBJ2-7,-,CASSPGGQGTYEQYF,TGTGCCAGCTCACCGGGGGGACAGGGGACGTACGAGCAGTACTTC
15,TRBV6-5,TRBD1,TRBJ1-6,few,CASSSGTGGDSPLHF,TGTGCCAGCAGCTCCGGGACAGGGGGAGATTCACCCCTCCACTTT
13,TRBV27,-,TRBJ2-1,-,CASRVAGHNEQFF,TGTGCCAGCAGGGTTGCGGGTCACAATGAGCAGTTCTTC
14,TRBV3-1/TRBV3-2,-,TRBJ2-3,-,CASSQDHRGDTQYF,TGTGCCAGCAGCCAAGATCACCGAGGGGATACGCAGTATTTT
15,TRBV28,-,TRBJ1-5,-,CASSSTEEGNQPQHF,TGTGCCAGCAGTTCAACGGAAGAGGGCAATCAGCCCCAGCATTTT
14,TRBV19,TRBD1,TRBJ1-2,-,CASRGTGGGYGYTF,TGTGCCAGTAGAGGGACAGGGGGCGGATATGGCTACACCTTC
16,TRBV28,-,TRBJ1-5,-,CASSLDQRGSNQPQHF,TGTGCCAGCAGTCTAGACCAACGGGGTAGCAATCAGCCCCAGCATTTT
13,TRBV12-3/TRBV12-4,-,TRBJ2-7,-,CASSLGETYEQYF,TGTGCCAGCAGTTTAGGGGAAACCTACGAGCAGTACTTC
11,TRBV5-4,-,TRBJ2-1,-,CASSLDRAQFF,TGTGCCAGCAGCTTGGACAGGGCGCAGTTCTTC
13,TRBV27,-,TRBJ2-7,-,CASSLSVVDEQYF,TGTGCCAGCAGTTTATCGGTCGTTGACGAGCAGTACTTC
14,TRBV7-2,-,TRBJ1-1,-,CASSSQGLGTEAFF,TGTGCCAGCAGCTCTCAGGGACTCGGCACTGAAGCTTTCTTT
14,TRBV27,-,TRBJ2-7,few,CASMLWHDSYEQYF,TGTGCCAGCATGCTCTGGCACGACTCCTACGAGCAGTACTTC
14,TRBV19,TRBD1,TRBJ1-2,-,CASSSGQIHYGYTF,TGTGCCAGTAGTTCGGGACAGATCCACTATGGCTACACCTTC
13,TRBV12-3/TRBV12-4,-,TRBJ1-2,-,CASSLGASGGYTF,TGTGCCAGCAGTTTAGGCGCGTCCGGCGGCTACACCTTC
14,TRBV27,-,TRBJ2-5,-,CASSPLGNQETQYF,TGTGCCAGCAGTCCCCTCGGGAACCAAGAGACCCAGTACTTC
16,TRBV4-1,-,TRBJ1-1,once,CASSQGQFMVNTEAFF,TGCGCCAGCAGCCAAGGCCAGTTTATGGTGAACACTGAAGCTTTCTTT
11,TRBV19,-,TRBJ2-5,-,CASSRGETQYF,TGTGCCAGTAGTCGGGGGGAGACCCAGTACTTC
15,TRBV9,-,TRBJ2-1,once,CASSVGLAGYNEQFF,TGTGCCAGCAGCGTAGGCCTAGCTGGGTACAATGAGCAGTTCTTC
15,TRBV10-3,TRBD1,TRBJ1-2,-,CAISKSDRGPIGYTF,TGTGCCATCAGTAAATCAGACAGGGGGCCCATTGGCTACACCTTC
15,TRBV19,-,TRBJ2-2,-,CASSTTGRNTGELFF,TGTGCCAGTAGTACGACAGGACGAAACACCGGGGAGCTGTTTTTT